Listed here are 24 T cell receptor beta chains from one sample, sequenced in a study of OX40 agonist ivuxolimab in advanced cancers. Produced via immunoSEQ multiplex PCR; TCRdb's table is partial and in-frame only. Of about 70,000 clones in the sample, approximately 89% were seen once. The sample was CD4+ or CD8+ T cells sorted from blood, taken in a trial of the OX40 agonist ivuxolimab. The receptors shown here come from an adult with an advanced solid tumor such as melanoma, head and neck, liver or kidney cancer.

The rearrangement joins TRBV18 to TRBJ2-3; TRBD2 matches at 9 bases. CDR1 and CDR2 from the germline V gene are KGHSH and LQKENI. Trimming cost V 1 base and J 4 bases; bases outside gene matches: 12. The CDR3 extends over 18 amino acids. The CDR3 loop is CASSPRRRAGGGADTQYF. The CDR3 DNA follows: TGTGCCAGCTCACCACGGCGCCGAGCGGGGGGAGGCGCAGATACGCAGTATTTT.

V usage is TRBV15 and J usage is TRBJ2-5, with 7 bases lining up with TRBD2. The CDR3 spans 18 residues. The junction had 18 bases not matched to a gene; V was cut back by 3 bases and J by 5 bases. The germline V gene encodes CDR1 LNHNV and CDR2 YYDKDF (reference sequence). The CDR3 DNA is TGTGCCACCAGCAGGGGCACCCCGGGACGGGAGGCGATGGAGACCCAGTACTTC. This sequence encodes CATSRGTPGREAMETQYF.

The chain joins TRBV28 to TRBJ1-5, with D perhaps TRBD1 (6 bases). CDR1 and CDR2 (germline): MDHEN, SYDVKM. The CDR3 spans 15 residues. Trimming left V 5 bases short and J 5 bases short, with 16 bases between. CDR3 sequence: CASSGAQTGYQPQHF. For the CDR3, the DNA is TGTGCCAGCAGTGGAGCCCAGACAGGATATCAGCCCCAGCATTTT.

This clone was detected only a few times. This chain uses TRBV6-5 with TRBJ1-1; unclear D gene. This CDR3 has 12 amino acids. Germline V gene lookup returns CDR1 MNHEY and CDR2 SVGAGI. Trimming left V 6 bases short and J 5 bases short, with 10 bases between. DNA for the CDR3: TGTGCCAGCAGACGAACAGTGACTGAAGCTTTCTTT. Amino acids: CASRRTVTEAFF.

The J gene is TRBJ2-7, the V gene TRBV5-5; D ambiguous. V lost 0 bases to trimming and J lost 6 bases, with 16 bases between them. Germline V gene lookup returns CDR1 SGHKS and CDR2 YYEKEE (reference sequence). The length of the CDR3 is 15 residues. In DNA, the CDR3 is TGTGCCAGCAGCTTGGCCGAATCGATGGGGTTCGAGCAGTACTTC. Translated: CASSLAESMGFEQYF. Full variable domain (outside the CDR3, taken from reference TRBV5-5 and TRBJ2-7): DAGVTQSPTHLIKTRGQQVTLRCSPISGHKSVSWYQQVLGQGPQFIFQYYEKEERGRGNFPDRFSARQFPNYSSELNVNALLLGDSALYLCASSLAESMGFEQYFGPGTRLTVT.

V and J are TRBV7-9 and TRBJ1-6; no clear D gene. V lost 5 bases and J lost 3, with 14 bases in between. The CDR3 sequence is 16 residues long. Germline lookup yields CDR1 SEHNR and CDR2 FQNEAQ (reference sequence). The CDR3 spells CASSTHLTNYNSPLHF. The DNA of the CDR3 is TGTGCCAGCAGCACGCATTTGACTAACTATAATTCACCCCTCCACTTT. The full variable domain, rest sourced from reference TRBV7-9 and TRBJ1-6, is DTGVSQNPRHKITKRGQNVTFRCDPISEHNRLYWYRQTLGQGPEFLTYFQNEAQLEKSRLLSDRFSAERPKGSFSTLEIQRTEQGDSAMYLCASSTHLTNYNSPLHFGNGTRLTVT.

The CDR3 spells CASSEDRATDTQYF. DNA for the CDR3: TGTGCCAGTAGTGAGGACAGGGCCACAGATACGCAGTATTTT. The chain carries TRBV19 and TRBJ2-3; 8 bases align to TRBD1. Losses at the gene ends were 5 bases for V and 2 bases for J; bases not matched to a gene: 3. The germline gives CDR1 LNHDA, CDR2 SQIVND (reference sequence). The CDR3 has 14 amino acids.

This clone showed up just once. DNA of the CDR3: TGCGCCAGCAGCGATTTGCGGGGCCTGGAGGAGCAGTTCTTC. Its translation: CASSDLRGLEEQFF. The V and J genes are TRBV5-1 and TRBJ2-1; D possibly corresponds to TRBD2 (6 bases). This CDR3 has 14 residues. Germline V gene sequence: CDR1 SGHRS, CDR2 YFSETQ. Trimming took off 4 bases at V and 10 bases at J, with 18 bases between the two ends.

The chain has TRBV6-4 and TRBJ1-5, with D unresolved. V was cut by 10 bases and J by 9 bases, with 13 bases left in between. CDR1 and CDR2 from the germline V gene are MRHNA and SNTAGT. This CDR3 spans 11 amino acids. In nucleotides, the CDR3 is TGTGCCACGCCAAGGCTTCGGCCCCAGCATTTT. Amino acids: CATPRLRPQHF.

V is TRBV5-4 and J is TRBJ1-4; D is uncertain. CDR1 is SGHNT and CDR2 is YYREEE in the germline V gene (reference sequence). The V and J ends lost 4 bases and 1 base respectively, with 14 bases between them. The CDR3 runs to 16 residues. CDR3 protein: CASSNPSGLTNEKLFF. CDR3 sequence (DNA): TGTGCCAGCAGCAACCCTTCGGGCTTAACTAATGAAAAACTGTTTTTT. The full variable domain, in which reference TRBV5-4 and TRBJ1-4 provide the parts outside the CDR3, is ETGVTQSPTHLIKTRGQQVTLRCSSQSGHNTVSWYQQALGQGPQFIFQYYREEENGRGNFPPRFSGLQFPNYSSELNVNALELDDSALYLCASSNPSGLTNEKLFFGSGTQLSVL.

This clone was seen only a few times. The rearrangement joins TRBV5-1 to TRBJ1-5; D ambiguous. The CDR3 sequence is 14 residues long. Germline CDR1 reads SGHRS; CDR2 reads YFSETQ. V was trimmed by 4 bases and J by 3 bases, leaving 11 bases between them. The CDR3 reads CASSPGDINQPQHF. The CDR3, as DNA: TGCGCCAGCAGCCCTGGCGACATCAATCAGCCCCAGCATTTT.

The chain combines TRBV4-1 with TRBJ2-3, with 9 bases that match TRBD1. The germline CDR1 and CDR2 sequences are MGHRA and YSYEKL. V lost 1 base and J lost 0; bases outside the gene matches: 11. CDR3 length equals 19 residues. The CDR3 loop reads CASSQGRPGQGRSTDTQYF. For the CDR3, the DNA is TGCGCCAGCAGCCAAGGACGCCCGGGACAGGGAAGGAGCACAGATACGCAGTATTTT.

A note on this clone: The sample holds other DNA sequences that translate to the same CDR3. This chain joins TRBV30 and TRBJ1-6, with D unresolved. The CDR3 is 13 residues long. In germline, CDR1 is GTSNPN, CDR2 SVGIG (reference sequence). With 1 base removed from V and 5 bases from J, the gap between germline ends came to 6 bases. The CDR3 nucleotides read TGTGCCTGGAGTGAAACAGATAATTCACCCCTCCACTTT. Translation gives CAWSETDNSPLHF.

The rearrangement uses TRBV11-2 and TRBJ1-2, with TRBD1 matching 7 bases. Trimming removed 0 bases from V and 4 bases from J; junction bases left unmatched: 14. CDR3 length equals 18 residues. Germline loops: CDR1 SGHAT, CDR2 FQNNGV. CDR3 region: CASSLDRTSAGGIYGYTF. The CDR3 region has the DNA TGTGCCAGCAGCTTAGATAGGACTTCGGCAGGGGGAATCTATGGCTACACCTTC.

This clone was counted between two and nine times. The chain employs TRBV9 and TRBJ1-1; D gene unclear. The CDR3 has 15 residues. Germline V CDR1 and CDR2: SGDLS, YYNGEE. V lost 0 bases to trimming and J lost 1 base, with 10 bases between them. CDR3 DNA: TGTGCCAGCAGCGTAGCTCAGCCCGAGAACACTGAAGCTTTCTTT. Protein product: CASSVAQPENTEAFF. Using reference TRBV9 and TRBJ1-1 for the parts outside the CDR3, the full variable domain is DSGVTQTPKHLITATGQRVTLRCSPRSGDLSVYWYQQSLDQGLQFLIQYYNGEERAKGNILERFSAQQFPDLHSELNLSSLELGDSALYFCASSVAQPENTEAFFGQGTRLTVV.

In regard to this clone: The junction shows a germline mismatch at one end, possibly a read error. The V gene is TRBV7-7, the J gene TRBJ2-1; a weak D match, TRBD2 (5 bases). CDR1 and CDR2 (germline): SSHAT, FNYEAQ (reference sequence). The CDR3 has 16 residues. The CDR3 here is CASSPGIRTGGNEQFF. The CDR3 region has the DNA TGTGCTAGCAGCCCTGGGATTAGGACCGGAGGCAATGAGCAGTTCTTC.

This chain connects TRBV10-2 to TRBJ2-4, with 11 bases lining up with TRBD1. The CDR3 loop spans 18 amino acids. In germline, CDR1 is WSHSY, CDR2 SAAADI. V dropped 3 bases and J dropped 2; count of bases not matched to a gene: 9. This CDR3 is CASSEGTGGLNSKNIQYF. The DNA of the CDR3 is TGCGCCAGCAGTGAAGGGACAGGGGGTTTAAACTCCAAAAACATTCAGTACTTC.

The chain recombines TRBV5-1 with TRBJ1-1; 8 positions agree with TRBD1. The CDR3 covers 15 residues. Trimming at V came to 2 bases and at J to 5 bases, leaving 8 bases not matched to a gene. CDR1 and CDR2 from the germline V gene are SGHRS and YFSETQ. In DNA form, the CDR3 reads TGCGCCAGCAGCTTCCCAACAGGGGGGGGTACTGAAGCTTTCTTT. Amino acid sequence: CASSFPTGGGTEAFF.

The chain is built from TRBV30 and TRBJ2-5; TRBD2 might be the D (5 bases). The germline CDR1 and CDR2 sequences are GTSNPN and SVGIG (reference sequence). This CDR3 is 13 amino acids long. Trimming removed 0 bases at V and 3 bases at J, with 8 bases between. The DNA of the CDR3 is TGTGCCTGGAGTGTAACCGGGAAAGAGACCCAGTACTTC. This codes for CAWSVTGKETQYF. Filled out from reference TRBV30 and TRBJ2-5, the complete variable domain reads SQTIHQWPATLVQPVGSPLSLECTVEGTSNPNLYWYRQAAGRGLQLLFYSVGIGQISSEVPQNLSASRPQDRQFILSSKKLLLSDSGFYLCAWSVTGKETQYFGPGTRLLVL.

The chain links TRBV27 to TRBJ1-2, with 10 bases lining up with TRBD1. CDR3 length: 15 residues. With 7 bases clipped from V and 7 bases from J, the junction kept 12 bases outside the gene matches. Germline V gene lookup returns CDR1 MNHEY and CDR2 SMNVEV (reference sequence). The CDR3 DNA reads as TGTGCCAGCACCATTTCTCGGGACAGGGGATCTGGCTACACCTTC. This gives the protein CASTISRDRGSGYTF.

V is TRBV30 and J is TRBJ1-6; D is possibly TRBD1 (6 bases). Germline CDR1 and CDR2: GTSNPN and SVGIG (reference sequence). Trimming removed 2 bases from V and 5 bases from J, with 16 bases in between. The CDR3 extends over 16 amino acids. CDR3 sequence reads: CAWSNRAKGDNSPLHF. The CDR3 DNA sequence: TGTGCCTGGAGTAACAGGGCGAAAGGGGATAATTCACCCCTCCACTTT.

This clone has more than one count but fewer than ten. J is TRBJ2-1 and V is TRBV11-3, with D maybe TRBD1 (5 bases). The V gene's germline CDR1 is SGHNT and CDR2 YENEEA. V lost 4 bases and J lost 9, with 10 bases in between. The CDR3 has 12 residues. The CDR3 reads CASSSNQGEQFF. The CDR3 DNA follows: TGTGCCAGCAGCTCCAACCAGGGTGAGCAGTTCTTC.

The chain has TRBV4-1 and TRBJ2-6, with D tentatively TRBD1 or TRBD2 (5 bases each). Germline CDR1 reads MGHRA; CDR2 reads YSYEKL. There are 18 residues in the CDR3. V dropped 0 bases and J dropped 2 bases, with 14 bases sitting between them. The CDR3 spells CASSQEGPHFPGANVLTF. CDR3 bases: TGCGCCAGCAGCCAAGAGGGACCCCACTTCCCTGGGGCCAACGTCCTGACTTTC.

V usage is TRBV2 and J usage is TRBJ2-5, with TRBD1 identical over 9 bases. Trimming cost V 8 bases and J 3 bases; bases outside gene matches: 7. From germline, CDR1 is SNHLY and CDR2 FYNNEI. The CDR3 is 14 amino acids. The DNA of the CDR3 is TGTGCCAGCGGGGACAGGGACCTGGAAGAGACCCAGTACTTC. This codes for CASGDRDLEETQYF.